These 18 T cell receptor beta chains were sequenced from one sample in a study of cytomegalovirus exposure and HLA in healthy donors. The PCR made use of 60 Vbeta and 13 Jbeta primers. The method was immunoSEQ multiplex PCR; TCRdb's version includes in-frame clones alone and lacks a portion of them. This table holds around 150,000 clones, around 76% found once. Sequenced sample: PBMCs. All receptors derive from a woman aged 40-49 years in good health and CMV-seronegative.

For the CDR3, the DNA is TGTGAAGACAGGGCCAGCACAGATACGCAGTATTTT. This encodes CEDRASTDTQYF. This chain joins TRBV6-5 and TRBJ2-3; 7 bases are shared with TRBD1. Germline CDR1 is MNHEY and CDR2 is SVGAGI. This CDR3 spans 12 amino acids.

This chain connects TRBV2 to TRBJ2-2; D gene unclear. This CDR3 contains 15 residues. V was trimmed by 2 bases and J by 6 bases, leaving 13 bases between them. In germline, CDR1 is SNHLY, CDR2 FYNNEI. CDR3 bases: TGTGCCAGCAGTGAATCCTCTAGTTCGGCCGGGGAGCTGTTTTTT. Its translation: CASSESSSSAGELFF.

The V gene is TRBV19, the J gene TRBJ2-4, with 9 bases fitting TRBD2. This CDR3 is 13 amino acids long. In germline, CDR1 is LNHDA, CDR2 SQIVND (reference sequence). V trimming: 5 bases; J trimming: 8 bases; junction bases outside the gene matches: 4. As DNA, the CDR3 is TGTGCCAGTAGTCCAGGCGGGGGGGACATTCAGTACTTC. This codes for CASSPGGGDIQYF.

J is TRBJ1-1 and V is TRBV7-9; a weak D match, TRBD1 (6 bases). Trimming removed 7 bases from V and 1 base from J, with 13 bases in between. The germline CDR1 and CDR2 sequences are SEHNR and FQNEAQ (reference sequence). The CDR3 runs to 14 residues. CDR3 sequence: CASTGTIENTEAFF. The CDR3 region has the DNA TGTGCCAGCACAGGGACAATCGAGAACACTGAAGCTTTCTTT.

The V and J genes are TRBV19 and TRBJ2-1; 8 nucleotides match TRBD2. J was trimmed by 0 bases and V by 6 bases; bases with no gene match: 13. This CDR3 has 18 amino acids. Germline V gives CDR1 LNHDA, CDR2 SQIVND (reference sequence). The CDR3 loop is CASSLTLSGASSYNEQFF. The CDR3 DNA follows: TGTGCCAGTAGCTTGACTCTTAGCGGGGCAAGCTCCTACAATGAGCAGTTCTTC.

This clone was counted once. The chain carries TRBV28 and TRBJ1-1; possibly TRBD1 for D (6 bases). Germline assignment: CDR1 MDHEN and CDR2 SYDVKM. V gave up 6 bases and J gave up 3 bases, with 11 bases separating them. CDR3 length: 13 residues. The CDR3: CASSRGRDTEAFF. CDR3 coding DNA: TGTGCCAGCAGCAGGGGCAGGGACACTGAAGCTTTCTTT.

CDR3 sequence: CAWSSWTGGTDTQYF. CDR3 nucleotides: TGTGCCTGGAGTTCCTGGACAGGGGGCACAGATACGCAGTATTTT. The J gene is TRBJ2-3, the V gene TRBV30; 9 bases are shared with TRBD1. This CDR3 region has 15 residues. CDR1 and CDR2 (germline): GTSNPN, SVGIG (reference sequence). V shed 2 bases and J 1 base; nucleotides not matched to a gene: 4.

This clone was observed once. The chain recombines TRBV28 with TRBJ1-1, with D perhaps matching TRBD1 (6 bases). V dropped 6 bases and J dropped 1 base, with 9 bases sitting between them. The length of the CDR3 is 13 residues. Germline loops: CDR1 MDHEN, CDR2 SYDVKM. CDR3 in amino acids: CASSRQANTEAFF. For the CDR3, the DNA is TGTGCCAGCAGCCGACAGGCGAACACTGAAGCTTTCTTT.

The chain combines TRBV6-1 with TRBJ1-5; 7 bases map to TRBD1. This CDR3 contains 14 residues. Looked up from germline, CDR1 is MNHNS and CDR2 is SASEGT. V trimming: 8 bases; J trimming: 1 base; junction bases outside the gene matches: 5. CDR3 coding DNA: TGTGCCAGCGGGGAACAGGGGAGCAATCAGCCCCAGCATTTT. Its translation: CASGEQGSNQPQHF.

The table lists this clone with a count of one. The CDR3 is CASSPTSGETQYF. CDR3 nucleotide sequence: TGTGCCAGCAGCCCTACTAGCGGAGAGACCCAGTACTTC. The chain links TRBV6-5 to TRBJ2-5, with TRBD2 matching over 8 bases. The V and J ends lost 6 bases and 4 bases, in that order; junction bases with no gene match: 4. This CDR3 contains 13 residues. In germline, CDR1 is MNHEY, CDR2 SVGAGI.

The chain has TRBV6-1 and TRBJ2-3; D is uncertain. This CDR3 comprises 15 residues. Germline-derived CDR1 and CDR2 are MNHNS and SASEGT. Trimming stripped 2 bases from V and 8 bases from J, with 17 bases between. DNA of the CDR3: TGTGCCAGCAGTGAATACACCGTAGCCGTTGCTACGCAGTATTTT. Its protein product is CASSEYTVAVATQYF.

The rearrangement joins TRBV5-1 to TRBJ1-2; D gene unclear. CDR1 is SGHRS and CDR2 is YFSETQ in the germline V gene. The V and J ends lost 4 bases and 4 bases respectively, with 17 bases between them. This CDR3 comprises 15 residues. CDR3 protein: CASSPAAQDSYGYTF. The CDR3 DNA follows: TGCGCCAGCAGCCCCGCAGCCCAGGACTCCTATGGCTACACCTTC.

This clone was counted only a few times. The gene calls are TRBV7-3 and TRBJ2-2; D call uncertain. V was cut by 2 bases and J by 4 bases, with 5 bases left in between. Germline values: CDR1 SGHTA, CDR2 FQGTGA. CDR3 length: 13 residues. The CDR3, as DNA: TGTGCCAGCAGCTTATACGGCACCGGGGAGCTGTTTTTT. This encodes CASSLYGTGELFF.

This clone showed up just a few times. The chain couples TRBV6-5 to TRBJ1-1; 7 bases line up with TRBD1. J was trimmed by 2 bases and V by 5 bases; bases with no gene match: 8. The CDR3 has 15 residues. Germline V lookup: CDR1 MNHEY, CDR2 SVGAGI. The CDR3 sequence: CASSVRDSFNTEAFF. CDR3 DNA: TGTGCCAGCAGTGTCCGGGACAGCTTCAACACTGAAGCTTTCTTT.

The rearrangement uses TRBV19 and TRBJ2-1; D might be TRBD2 (5 bases). The V end was cut by 1 base, the J end by 5 bases, with 12 bases between. The germline CDR1 and CDR2 sequences are LNHDA and SQIVND (reference sequence). The CDR3 consists of 15 residues. The CDR3 is CASSIGSRGNNEQFF. The CDR3 bases are TGTGCCAGTAGTATAGGCTCCCGAGGGAACAATGAGCAGTTCTTC.

This rearrangement joins TRBV5-1 to TRBJ2-5; the D gene is possibly TRBD1 (5 bases). The V gene lost 2 bases and the J gene lost 1 base, with 21 bases spanning the gap. The CDR3 consists of 18 residues. Germline V CDR1 and CDR2: SGHRS, YFSETQ. CDR3 in amino acids: CASSFRILQVGSQETQYF. The CDR3 DNA reads TGCGCCAGCAGCTTTCGGATCCTACAGGTTGGATCCCAAGAGACCCAGTACTTC.

About this clone: Other DNA variants within this sample encode the same CDR3. The chain is built from TRBV28 and TRBJ2-7, with TRBD2 matching 10 bases. Germline V lookup: CDR1 MDHEN, CDR2 SYDVKM. The CDR3 spans 16 residues. The J segment lost 2 bases and the V segment lost 6 bases, leaving 10 bases of the junction unmatched. This chain's CDR3 is CASSFLTSGATYEQYF. CDR3 sequence (DNA): TGTGCCAGCAGCTTCCTTACTAGCGGGGCTACCTACGAGCAGTACTTC.

The chain uses TRBV2 and TRBJ2-2, with a possible D match to TRBD2 (5 bases). V was trimmed by 7 bases and J by 6 bases, leaving 21 bases between them. CDR3 length: 16 residues. Germline CDR1 and CDR2: SNHLY and FYNNEI. The CDR3 loop is CASTADGGRGAGELFF. DNA of the CDR3: TGTGCCAGCACCGCGGATGGCGGGCGTGGGGCCGGGGAGCTGTTTTTT.